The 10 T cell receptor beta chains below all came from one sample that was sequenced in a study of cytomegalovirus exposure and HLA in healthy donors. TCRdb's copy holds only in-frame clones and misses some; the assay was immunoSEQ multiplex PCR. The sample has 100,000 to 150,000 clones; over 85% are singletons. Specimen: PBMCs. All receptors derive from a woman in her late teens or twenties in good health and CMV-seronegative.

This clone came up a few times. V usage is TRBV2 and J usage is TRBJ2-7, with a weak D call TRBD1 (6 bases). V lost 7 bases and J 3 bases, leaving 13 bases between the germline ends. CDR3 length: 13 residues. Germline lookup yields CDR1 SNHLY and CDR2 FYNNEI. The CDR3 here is CASKWTAFYEQYF. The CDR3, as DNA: TGTGCCAGCAAATGGACAGCCTTCTACGAGCAGTACTTC.

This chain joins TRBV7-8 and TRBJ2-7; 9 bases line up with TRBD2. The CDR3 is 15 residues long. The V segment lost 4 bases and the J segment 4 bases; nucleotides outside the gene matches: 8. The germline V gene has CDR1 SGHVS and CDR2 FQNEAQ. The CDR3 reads CASSSIIAGAYEQYF. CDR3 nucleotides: TGTGCCAGCAGCTCCATCATAGCGGGAGCTTACGAGCAGTACTTC.

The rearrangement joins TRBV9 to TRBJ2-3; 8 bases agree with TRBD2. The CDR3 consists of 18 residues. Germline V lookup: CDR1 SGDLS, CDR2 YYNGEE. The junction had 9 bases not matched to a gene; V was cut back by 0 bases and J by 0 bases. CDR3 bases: TGTGCCAGCAGCGTAGCTGGACTAGCACACTCTAGCACAGATACGCAGTATTTT. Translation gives CASSVAGLAHSSTDTQYF.

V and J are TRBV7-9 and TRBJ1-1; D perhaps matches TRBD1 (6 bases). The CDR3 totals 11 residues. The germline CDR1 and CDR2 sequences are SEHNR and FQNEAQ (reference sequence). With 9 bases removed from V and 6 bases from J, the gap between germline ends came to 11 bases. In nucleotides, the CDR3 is TGTGCCAGTCAACAGGGACCTGAAGCTTTCTTT. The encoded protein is CASQQGPEAFF.

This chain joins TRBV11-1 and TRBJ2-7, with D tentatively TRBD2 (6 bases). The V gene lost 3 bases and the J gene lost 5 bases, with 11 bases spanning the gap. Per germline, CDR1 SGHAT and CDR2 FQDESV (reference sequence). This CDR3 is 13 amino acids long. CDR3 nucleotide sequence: TGTGCCAGCAGCTTTGTTAGCGGAAACGAGCAGTACTTC. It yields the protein CASSFVSGNEQYF.

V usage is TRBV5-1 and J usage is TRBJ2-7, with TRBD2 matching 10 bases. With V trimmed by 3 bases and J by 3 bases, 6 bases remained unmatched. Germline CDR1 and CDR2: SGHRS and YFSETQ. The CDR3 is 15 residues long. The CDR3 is CASSWTGTSVYEQYF. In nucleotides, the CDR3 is TGCGCCAGCAGCTGGACCGGGACTAGCGTCTACGAGCAGTACTTC. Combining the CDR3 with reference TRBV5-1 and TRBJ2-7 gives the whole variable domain KAGVTQTPRYLIKTRGQQVTLSCSPISGHRSVSWYQQTPGQGLQFLFEYFSETQRNKGNFPGRFSGRQFSNSRSEMNVSTLELGDSALYLCASSWTGTSVYEQYFGPGTRLTVT.

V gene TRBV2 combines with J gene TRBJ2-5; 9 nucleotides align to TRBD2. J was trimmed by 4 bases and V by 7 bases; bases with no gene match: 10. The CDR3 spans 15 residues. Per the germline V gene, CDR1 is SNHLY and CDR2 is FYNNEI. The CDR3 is CASNKGGGVGETQYF. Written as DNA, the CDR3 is TGTGCCAGCAACAAGGGCGGGGGGGTCGGAGAGACCCAGTACTTC.

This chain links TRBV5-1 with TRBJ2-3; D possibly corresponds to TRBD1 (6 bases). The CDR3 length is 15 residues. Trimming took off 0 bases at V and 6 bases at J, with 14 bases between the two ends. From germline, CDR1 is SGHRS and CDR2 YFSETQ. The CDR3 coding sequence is TGCGCCAGCAGCTTGGGGGATGGGGGCCCGGATACGCAGTATTTT. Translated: CASSLGDGGPDTQYF.

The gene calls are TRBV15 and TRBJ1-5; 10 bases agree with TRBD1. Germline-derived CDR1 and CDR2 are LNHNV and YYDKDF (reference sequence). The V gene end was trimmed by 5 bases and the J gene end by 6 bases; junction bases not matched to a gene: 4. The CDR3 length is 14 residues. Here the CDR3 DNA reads TGTGCCACCAGCCTACGGACAGGGGGTCAGCCCCAGCATTTT. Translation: CATSLRTGGQPQHF.

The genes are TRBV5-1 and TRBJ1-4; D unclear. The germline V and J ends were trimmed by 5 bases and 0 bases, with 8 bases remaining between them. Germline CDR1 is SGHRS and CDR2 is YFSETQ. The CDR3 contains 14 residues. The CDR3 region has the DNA TGCGCCAGCAGGACAATACCAACTAATGAAAAACTGTTTTTT. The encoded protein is CASRTIPTNEKLFF.